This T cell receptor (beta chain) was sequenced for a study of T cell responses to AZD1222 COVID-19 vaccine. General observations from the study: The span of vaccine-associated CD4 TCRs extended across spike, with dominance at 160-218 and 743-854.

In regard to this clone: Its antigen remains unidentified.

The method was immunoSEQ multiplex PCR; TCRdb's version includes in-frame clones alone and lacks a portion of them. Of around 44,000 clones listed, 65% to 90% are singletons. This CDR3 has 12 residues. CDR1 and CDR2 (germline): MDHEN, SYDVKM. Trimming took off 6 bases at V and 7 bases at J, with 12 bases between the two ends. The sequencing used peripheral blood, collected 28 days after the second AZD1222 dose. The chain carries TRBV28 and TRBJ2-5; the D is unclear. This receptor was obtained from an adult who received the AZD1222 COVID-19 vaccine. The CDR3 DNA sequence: TGTGCCAGCAGCCCGGCGTGGGGGACCCAGTACTTC. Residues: CASSPAWGTQYF.